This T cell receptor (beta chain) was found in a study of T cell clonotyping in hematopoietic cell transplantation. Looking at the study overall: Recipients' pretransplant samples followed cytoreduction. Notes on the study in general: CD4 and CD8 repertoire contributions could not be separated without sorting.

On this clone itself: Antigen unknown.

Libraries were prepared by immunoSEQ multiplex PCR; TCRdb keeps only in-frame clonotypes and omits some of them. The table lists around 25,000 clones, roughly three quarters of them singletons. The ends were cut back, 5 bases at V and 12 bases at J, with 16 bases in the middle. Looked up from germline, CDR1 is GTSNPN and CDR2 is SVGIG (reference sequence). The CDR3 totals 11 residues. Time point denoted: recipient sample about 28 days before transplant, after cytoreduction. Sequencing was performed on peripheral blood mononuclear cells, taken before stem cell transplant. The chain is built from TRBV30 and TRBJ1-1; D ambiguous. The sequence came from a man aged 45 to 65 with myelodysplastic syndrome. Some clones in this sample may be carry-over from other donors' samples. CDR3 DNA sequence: TGTGCCTGGCACGGACGCCGATGGACTTTCTTT. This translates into CAWHGRRWTFF.